The rows below give T cell receptor beta chains drawn from one sample of a study of cytomegalovirus exposure and HLA in healthy donors. The table came from immunoSEQ multiplex PCR; TCRdb's copy has only in-frame clones and leaves some out. The sample comprises some 210,000 clones, around 86% of which are singletons, and about 2% rests with the top ten. Sequenced sample: PBMCs. These receptors were collected from a woman aged 18-30 years in good health and CMV-seropositive. Both conserved end residues are trimmed from each CDR3.

TRBJ2-2 TRBV6-5 ASSFLNRVGELF
TRBJ2-1 TRBV9 ASSVGGRIYNEQF
TRBJ2-7 TRBV5-4 ASSFRGSDEQY
TRBJ1-4 TRBV5-6 ASSFPGPNEKLF
TRBJ1-4 TRBV11-2 ASSLNGATNEKLF
TRBJ1-4 TRBV19 ASSTRDRDEKLF
TRBJ1-1 TRBV4-1 ASSQGFATGRYTEAF
TRBJ2-7 TRBV4-1 ASSQGSGTYEQY
TRBJ2-2 TRBV9 ASSGQGWYTGELF
TRBJ1-3 TRBV27 ASSLYRGGNTIY
TRBJ2-3 TRBV19 ASTSIAGGGADTQY
TRBJ2-1 TRBV4-1 ASSQVAELMRNEQF
TRBJ1-1 TRBV4-1 ASSQVQGVTEAF
TRBJ1-1 TRBV5-1 ASSLAPRDSNTEAF
TRBJ1-1 TRBV30 AWSNVALRGTEAF
TRBJ2-2 TRBV7-9 ASTKGLANTGELF
TRBJ2-7 TRBV11-2 ASSPSQGLPTWEQY
TRBJ2-3 TRBV6-6 ASTLEGVGADTQY
TRBJ2-7 TRBV5-6 ASSFGGSGGYEQY
TRBJ2-1 TRBV7-9 ASSSGLAGVYNEQF
TRBJ2-3 TRBV5-5 ASSLLPGNADTQY
TRBJ2-1 TRBV5-1 ASSLESGLAGYNEQF
TRBJ2-7 TRBV14 ASRDSHEGYPKVYEQY
TRBJ1-3 TRBV27 ASRSSWSSGNTIY
TRBJ2-7 TRBV9 ASSEGSQSNRAAH
TRBJ1-5 TRBV6-6 ASSSDRDQPQH
TRBJ1-1 TRBV7-6 ASTQGAVDTEAF
TRBJ1-4 TRBV4-1 ASSQVGVALF
TRBJ2-2 TRBV5-4 ASSFGTSSAGELF
TRBJ2-5 TRBV4-1 ASSQTPGTGLTGTQY
TRBJ2-2 TRBV5-1 ASSLVAGGYTGELF
TRBJ2-5 TRBV15 ATRSSTGAGETQY
TRBJ1-1 TRBV5-4 ASSLIGVAEEAF
TRBJ1-1 TRBV7-3 ASSSHTGTEAF
TRBJ1-1 TRBV5-1 ASRSPGQGTTEAF
TRBJ2-7 TRBV6-1 ASSEYGTYEQY
TRBJ2-5 TRBV10-1 ASSEGLQETQY
TRBJ2-7 TRBV28 ASSLGLPGYEQY
TRBJ2-1 TRBV4-2 ASSQDSGSALSYNEQF
TRBJ2-1 TRBV6-5 ASSFPGTRLDEQF
TRBJ2-3 TRBV5-4 ASSLPSDTQY
TRBJ1-1 TRBV27 ATRYTGNTEAF
TRBJ2-1 TRBV5-1 ASSSLAGGENEQF
TRBJ2-2 TRBV4-1 ASSQGGGQTGELF
TRBJ1-6 TRBV6-5 ASSYQGQGASPLH
TRBJ1-3 TRBV5-1 ASSLGTGVIRAGNTIY
TRBJ2-1 TRBV5-5 ASSLAGLASYNEQF
TRBJ2-2 TRBV6-1 ASRAASNTGELF
TRBJ2-5 TRBV30 AWHPGRYQETQY
TRBJ2-7 TRBV28 ASSSGGQGALEY
TRBJ2-3 TRBV9 ASSAENTDTQY
TRBJ2-1 TRBV28 ASLRAESYNEQF
TRBJ2-1 TRBV10-3 AISPSSSGSHNEQF
TRBJ2-7 TRBV28 ASSLGRGGNEQY